The present T cell receptor (beta chain) was sequenced within a study of early stage breast cancer tumors. This clone was seen only a few times. Its antigen is unidentified. Each tumor contributed about 19-55 mg of diced tissue. The table came from immunoSEQ multiplex PCR; TCRdb's copy has only in-frame clones and leaves some out. The sample consists of approximately 5,000 clones, roughly 67% of them appearing once. Regarding the study as a whole: Commonly generated sequences made up most enriched TCRB sequences shared between patients. Chain pairing and CD4, CD8 or FOXP3 expression were not captured. In most of the 16 patients, blood comparison separated tumor from normal breast.

The clonotype comes from a person in their fifties with breast cancer. Sequenced: breast tumor tissue.

This CDR3 reads CASSNRQVGTDTQYF. The CDR3 region has the DNA TGTGCCAGCAGCAACCGACAGGTTGGAACAGATACGCAGTATTTT. The chain has TRBV7-9 and TRBJ2-3, with D possibly matching TRBD1 (6 bases). The CDR3 sequence is 15 residues long. Germline CDR1 is SEHNR and CDR2 is FQNEAQ (reference sequence). Between the trimmed V and J ends, which lost 5 bases and 3 bases, there was a span of 15 bases.